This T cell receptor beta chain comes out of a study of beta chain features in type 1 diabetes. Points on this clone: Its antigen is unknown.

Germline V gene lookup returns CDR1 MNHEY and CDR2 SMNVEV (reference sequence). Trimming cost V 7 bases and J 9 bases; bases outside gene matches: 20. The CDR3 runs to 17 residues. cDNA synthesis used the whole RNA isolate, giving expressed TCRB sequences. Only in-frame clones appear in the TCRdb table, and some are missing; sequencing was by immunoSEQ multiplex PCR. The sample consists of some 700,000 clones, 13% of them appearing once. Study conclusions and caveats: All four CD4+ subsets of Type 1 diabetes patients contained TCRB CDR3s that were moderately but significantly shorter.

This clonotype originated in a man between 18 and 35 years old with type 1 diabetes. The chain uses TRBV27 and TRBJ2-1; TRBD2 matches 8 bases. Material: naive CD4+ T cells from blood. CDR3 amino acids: CASTTGGTSSAPAEQFF. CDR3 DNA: TGTGCCAGCACCACCGGCGGGACTAGTTCCGCCCCAGCTGAGCAGTTCTTC.